This T cell receptor (beta chain) was identified during a study of blood T cell repertoires in COVID-19. Study summary: PBMCs, B-cell-depleted T cells, or T cells were the source of the cDNA or gDNA that made up the material.

Germline CDR1 reads KGHSH; CDR2 reads LQKENI. There are 14 residues in the CDR3. With 8 bases clipped from V and 1 base from J, the junction kept 7 bases outside the gene matches. Generated by immunoSEQ multiplex PCR, the TCRdb table keeps only in-frame clones and is missing some. Of roughly 140,000 clones detected, under 85% appear once; the ten largest clones hold around 1.6%. Sequencing was done on a sample of PBMCs or T cells enriched from blood (not recorded which). This rearrangement joins TRBV18 to TRBJ2-5; TRBD1 matches 7 bases. The TCR comes from a woman aged 18-35 years who had been exposed to COVID-19. CDR3 in amino acids: CASERDRGQETQYF. The CDR3 nucleotides read TGTGCCAGCGAACGGGACAGAGGCCAAGAGACCCAGTACTTC.